The 9 T cell receptor beta chains below all came from one sample that was sequenced in a study of early T cells in non-severe SARS-CoV-2 infection. TCRdb passed the 5' RACE reads through MiXCR, listing each CDR3 protein once. The table shows fewer than 60,000 distinct CDR3 sequences, with less than 10% occurring only once. Here the sequenced sample was whole blood, taken at baseline. These TCRs come from an adult who was a healthcare worker with PCR-confirmed SARS-CoV-2 infection or an uninfected control (not recorded which).

This clonotype has at least ten counts. The gene calls are TRBV4-2 and TRBJ2-3; maybe TRBD2 (5 bases). Looked up from germline, CDR1 is LGHNA and CDR2 is YNFKEQ. The CDR3 covers 13 residues. Deletions cut 4 bases from V and 0 bases from J, with 5 bases between. CDR3 protein: CASSRRSTDTQYF. CDR3 DNA: TGTGCCAGCAGCCGGAGGAGCACAGATACGCAGTATTTT.

The chain has TRBV12-2 and TRBJ1-1. TRBV12-2 is termed a pseudogene. This CDR3 spans 13 amino acids. The CDR3 spells CASRLGYLGTSFF. The CDR3 coding sequence is TGTGCAAGTCGCTTAGGATATTTGGGTACATCTTTCTTT.

This clonotype was recorded many times. Sequence at one end of the junction differs from germline and may be a read error. The chain uses TRBV7-2 and TRBJ1-6; 10 positions match TRBD1. This CDR3 is 14 amino acids long. The germline CDR1 and CDR2 sequences are SGHTA and FQGNSA. Written as DNA, the CDR3 is TGTGCCAGCAGTCAGGACAGGGGGAGCTCACCCCTCCATTTT. Amino acids: CASSQDRGSSPLHF.

V usage is TRBV5-5 and J usage is TRBJ2-7; TRBD1 agrees at 7 bases. The CDR3 is 13 amino acids. After removal of 4 bases from V and 6 bases from J, the junction contained 7 bases not matched to a gene. CDR1 and CDR2 (germline): SGHKS, YYEKEE (reference sequence). CDR3 amino acids: CASSLGTVREQYF. CDR3 bases: TGTGCCAGCAGCCTAGGGACAGTCCGCGAGCAGTACTTC. Complete variable domain (other parts from reference TRBV5-5 and TRBJ2-7): DAGVTQSPTHLIKTRGQQVTLRCSPISGHKSVSWYQQVLGQGPQFIFQYYEKEERGRGNFPDRFSARQFPNYSSELNVNALLLGDSALYLCASSLGTVREQYFGPGTRLTVT.

In its sample, this clonotype was seen a few times. The J gene is TRBJ2-7, the V gene TRBV6-6; 9 nucleotides agree with TRBD1. Germline V gives CDR1 MNHNY, CDR2 SVGAGI (reference sequence). The V segment lost 4 bases and the J segment 4 bases; nucleotides outside the gene matches: 8. The CDR3 loop spans 15 amino acids. The CDR3 region has the DNA TGTGCCAGCAGTTCCCACCTCGGACAGGGGTACGAGCAGTACTTC. Encoded protein: CASSSHLGQGYEQYF.

J is TRBJ2-3 and V is TRBV3-1, with unresolved D. Per germline, CDR1 LGHDT and CDR2 YNNKEL (reference sequence). The CDR3 loop spans 12 amino acids. V lost 1 base to trimming and J lost 5 bases, with 4 bases between them. The CDR3, as DNA: TGTGCCAGCAGCCAAGCGGTAGATACGCAGTATTTT. Translated, it gives CASSQAVDTQYF.

This clonotype has a handful of counts. The chain uses TRBV20-1 and TRBJ2-1; unclear D gene. V dropped 0 bases and J dropped 8 bases, with 5 bases sitting between them. Germline CDR1 DFQATT, CDR2 SNEGSKA (reference sequence). This CDR3 has 11 amino acids. CDR3: CSARDQDEQFF. CDR3 coding DNA: TGCAGTGCTAGAGATCAGGATGAGCAGTTCTTC.

This clonotype was seen ten or more times. This CDR3 is CASSSGTASSYEQYF. In DNA, the CDR3 is TGTGCCAGCAGCTCCGGGACGGCGAGCTCCTACGAGCAGTACTTC. The chain joins TRBV28 to TRBJ2-7; either TRBD1 or TRBD2 may fit D (5 bases each). From germline, CDR1 is MDHEN and CDR2 SYDVKM. The V end was cut by 6 bases, the J end by 0 bases, with 15 bases between. The CDR3 covers 15 residues.

Only a few counts were recorded for this clonotype. The chain has TRBV12-3 or TRBV12-4 and TRBJ2-2; 7 bases align to TRBD2. V dropped 3 bases and J dropped 5; count of bases not matched to a gene: 6. The CDR3 consists of 15 residues. The CDR3 is CASSLSSGDTGELFF. The CDR3 nucleotides read TGTGCCAGCAGTTTGTCTAGCGGAGATACCGGGGAGCTGTTTTTT.